This T cell receptor (beta chain) was sequenced during a study of shared clonotypes between healthy human individuals (dated by TCRdb to about 2020). For the wider study: A couple of women and a few men aged 18 to 49 years were included in the cohort. Blood TCR repertoires of five healthy adults were deeply sequenced to estimate repertoire size and the extent of clonotype sharing between individuals. Each donor's leukapheresis produced roughly between roughly 0.85 and 10 billion PBMCs. To increase sequencing depth and limit assay-specific biases, different laboratories used diverse techniques to prepare libraries and sequence TCR repertoires.

The CDR3 holds 17 amino acids from the cysteine to the phenylalanine. The DNA shown is the 51-base CDR3, in frame from base 1. According to the germline V gene, CDR1 reads SQVTM and CDR2 reads ANQGSEA. At the junction V is shortened by 3 bases and J by 5 bases; bases outside the gene matches: 12. Using the deep immunoSEQ assay, TCR CDR3 regions were amplified from genomic DNA by multiplex PCR. Genomic DNA extracted from each cell subset was distributed evenly over all wells of several immunoSEQ 96-well plates, and each plate served as one replicate. For unsorted PBMC, roughly 0.3 ug of genomic DNA, equivalent to around 33,000 T cell genomes, went into each replicate PCR. Genomic DNA from unsorted PBMC was sequenced over ten immunoSEQ deep assay plates. Purified libraries were measured with a Qubit 3.0 fluorometer, size-checked on a Bioanalyzer 2100, and measured again with the KAPA Library Quantification kit. Every immunoSEQ 96-well plate was sequenced on a separate single-read 150-cycle Illumina NextSeq 550 flow cell. The study's processing was this. Because the immunoSEQ output held only junctional sequences and lacked quality scores, the filtering could not match the filtering applied to full-length reads. To assign V/J genes and CDR3, sequences were annotated using PyIR, a Python wrapper for IgBLAST v1.9, with IMGT germline references. Any read was removed if the V/J assignment was weak (E-value above 1e-6), the CDR3 was missing, or the read contained stop codons, out-of-frame junctions, or ambiguous translated residues. V3J clonotypes were defined as sequences sharing the same inferred V gene, J gene, and CDR3 amino acid sequence. Percentage overlap between repertoires was calculated by dividing the number of shared unique clonotypes by the size of the smaller repertoire. RTK rarefaction, the Chao1 estimator, and Recon v2.1 estimates of unobserved clonotypes were used to assess repertoire richness. The table comes from immuneACCESS by way of TCRdb, which keeps in-frame sequences with V and J called. Part of the clones is missing from these tables; in studies checked, under half for an unresolved V gene and the rest for unknown reasons. The DNA was the basis for D and trimming; V, J and clone size are from that table. This sample has over 400,000 clones in its table, and around 73% of those were observed once. The ten largest make up about 11% of the sample.

Healthy HIV-negative adults with no recently reported acute infections or vaccinations were included as donors. Every donor was a Caucasian adult living in Nashville, Tennessee, USA. In the unsorted samples, 90 million to 100 million PBMCs were counted, and genomic DNA was extracted using the QIAamp DNA Blood Mini kit. Blood was collected by leukapheresis, and PBMCs were isolated by Ficoll-Histopaque density gradient centrifugation and then cryopreserved in liquid nitrogen vapor phase. Study-wide findings and limitations: Only blood was sampled, and tissue TCR repertoires likely differ from those in blood. The genetic and exposure-history diversity represented was limited by the small number of donors. Pairwise subsampling indicated that sequencing depth was expected to affect the degree of clonotype sharing among donors.

Turning to this clone: The antigen this receptor binds is unknown. No per-base quality is available; no much larger clone lies one base away.

What was sequenced was PBMCs. The rearrangement combines TRBV29-1 with TRBJ2-2, with 10 central nucleotides matching TRBD1. The sequence derives from a middle-aged woman in good health. Some clones in this sample may be carry-over from other donors' samples. The CDR3 protein sequence reads: CSVEGSRDRGRTGELFF. The DNA reads as follows: TGCAGCGTTGAGGGGTCCCGGGACAGGGGTCGGACCGGGGAGCTGTTTTTT.